Listed below are T cell receptor beta chains from one sample, sequenced in a study of control samples from healthy donors and cancer patients. Data came from immunoSEQ multiplex PCR; TCRdb stores just in-frame clones and leaves some out. The table lists 150,000 to 200,000 clones, roughly 91% of them singletons. Sequenced sample: blood. The receptors originated from a woman in her thirties in good health. CDR3s include the opening cysteine and the closing phenylalanine or tryptophan. A D gene is named only where the DNA matches it firmly. Only part of the rows carry a size: once, few, many, or a class if the clone is expanded.

d_call	v_call	j_call	clone_size	cdr3_aa	cdr3_nt
-	TRBV27	TRBJ2-7	-	CASSLKADTYEQYF	TGTGCCAGCAGTTTAAAAGCGGATACCTACGAGCAGTACTTC
TRBD1	TRBV27	TRBJ1-1	-	CASRTGVEYTEAFF	TGTGCCAGCAGAACAGGGGTAGAGTACACTGAAGCTTTCTTT
-	TRBV7-2	TRBJ1-6	-	CASSLVLYNSPLHF	TGTGCCAGCAGCTTAGTTTTGTATAATTCACCCCTCCACTTT
TRBD1	TRBV7-6	TRBJ2-6	-	CASSSLGQGFGGANVLTF	TGTGCCAGCAGCTCTTTGGGACAGGGCTTTGGTGGGGCCAACGTCCTGACTTTC
-	TRBV15	TRBJ2-1	-	CATSRAGYNEQFF	TGTGCCACCAGCAGAGCAGGGTACAATGAGCAGTTCTTC
TRBD1	TRBV10-3	TRBJ2-3	-	CAISGGRGHGTDTQYF	TGTGCCATCAGCGGCGGCAGGGGGCACGGCACAGATACGCAGTATTTT
-	TRBV5-4	TRBJ2-5	-	CASSFGRGETQYF	TGTGCCAGCAGCTTTGGGAGGGGGGAGACCCAGTACTTC
-	TRBV21-1	TRBJ1-3	-	CASSMLGEWPGNTIYF	TGTGCCAGCAGCATGTTAGGGGAATGGCCTGGAAACACCATATATTTT
TRBD1	TRBV6-5	TRBJ2-5	-	CASSSQGVRETQYF	TGTGCCAGCAGTTCCCAGGGGGTGCGAGAGACCCAGTACTTC
TRBD1	TRBV25-1	TRBJ1-2	-	CASRQGDYGYTF	TGTGCCAGTAGACAGGGGGACTATGGCTACACCTTC
-	TRBV28	TRBJ2-1	once	CASSATLAPPQNEQFF	TGTGCCAGCAGTGCCACCCTAGCGCCCCCGCAGAATGAGCAGTTCTTC
TRBD2	TRBV5-5	TRBJ2-7	-	CASSFGGSGGSYEQYF	TGTGCCAGCAGCTTTGGGGGGAGCGGGGGCTCCTACGAGCAGTACTTC
-	TRBV29-1	TRBJ2-7	-	CSAATGSYEQYF	TGCAGCGCCGCGACAGGTTCCTACGAGCAGTACTTC
-	TRBV15	TRBJ2-2	-	CATSGTIDTGELFF	TGTGCCACCAGTGGGACAATCGACACCGGGGAGCTGTTTTTT
-	TRBV20-1	TRBJ1-2	-	CSARARYGYTF	TGCAGTGCTAGAGCACGTTATGGCTACACCTTC
-	TRBV7-9	TRBJ1-2	-	CASSLAWGRYYGYTF	TGTGCCAGCAGCTTAGCCTGGGGGCGGTATTATGGCTACACCTTC
TRBD1	TRBV9	TRBJ1-2	-	CASSVVGTGAGYTF	TGTGCCAGCAGCGTAGTCGGGACAGGGGCTGGCTACACCTTC
-	TRBV11-1	TRBJ1-6	-	CASSWDYNSPLHF	TGTGCCAGCAGCTGGGATTATAATTCACCCCTCCACTTT
TRBD1	TRBV19	TRBJ1-4	-	CASRGTGVEKLFF	TGTGCCAGTAGGGGGACAGGGGTCGAAAAACTGTTTTTT
-	TRBV5-1	TRBJ2-1	-	CASSSESYNEQFF	TGCGCCAGCAGCTCTGAGTCCTACAATGAGCAGTTCTTC
-	TRBV12-3/TRBV12-4	TRBJ2-5	once	CASRYGAEETQYF	TGTGCCAGCAGGTACGGGGCTGAAGAGACCCAGTACTTC
-	TRBV7-9	TRBJ2-5	-	CASSLPGGEATQYF	TGTGCCAGCAGCCTCCCCGGAGGGGAGGCGACCCAGTACTTC
-	TRBV7-9	TRBJ2-3	-	CASSDGTTDTQYF	TGTGCCAGCAGCGATGGGACCACGGATACGCAGTATTTT
TRBD1	TRBV2	TRBJ2-7	-	CASTLDRGPYEQYF	TGTGCCAGCACCTTAGACAGGGGACCTTACGAGCAGTACTTC
-	TRBV5-1	TRBJ1-3	-	CASSLGTSGNTIYF	TGCGCCAGCAGCTTGGGGACCTCTGGAAACACCATATATTTT
TRBD2	TRBV7-2	TRBJ2-3	-	CASSRPSGRDTQYF	TGTGCCAGCAGCCGCCCTAGCGGGCGAGATACGCAGTATTTT
TRBD2	TRBV6-5	TRBJ2-3	-	CASSYVGGSTDTQYF	TGTGCCAGCAGTTACGTGGGGGGGTCCACAGATACGCAGTATTTT
TRBD1	TRBV5-1	TRBJ1-6	few	CASSPGTGHSPLHF	TGCGCCAGCAGCCCCGGGACAGGGCATTCACCCCTCCACTTT
-	TRBV6-4	TRBJ2-3	-	CASSAHSGTDTQYF	TGTGCCAGCAGTGCCCATAGCGGCACAGATACGCAGTATTTT
TRBD2	TRBV28	TRBJ2-7	-	CASSPTSGRVYEQYF	TGTGCCAGCAGTCCGACTAGCGGGAGGGTCTACGAGCAGTACTTC
TRBD2	TRBV6-4	TRBJ2-3	-	CASSDATSGTDTQYF	TGTGCCAGCAGTGACGCTACTAGCGGCACAGATACGCAGTATTTT
TRBD1	TRBV7-6	TRBJ1-6	-	CASSLEGAWNSPLHF	TGTGCCAGCAGCTTGGAGGGGGCGTGGAATTCACCCCTCCACTTT
TRBD2	TRBV7-3	TRBJ2-3	-	CASSPLGLAGSTDTQYF	TGTGCCAGCAGCCCACTCGGACTAGCGGGTAGCACAGATACGCAGTATTTT
-	TRBV7-9	TRBJ2-7	-	CASSLAGATYEQYF	TGTGCCAGCAGCTTAGCGGGCGCTACCTACGAGCAGTACTTC
TRBD1	TRBV7-7	TRBJ2-5	-	CASSPTGGRFETQYF	TGTGCTAGCAGCCCGACAGGGGGGAGGTTCGAGACCCAGTACTTC
-	TRBV28	TRBJ1-2	-	CASSFRVNYGYTF	TGTGCCAGCAGTTTTCGGGTTAACTATGGCTACACCTTC
-	TRBV19	TRBJ2-7	-	CASRRGQSSYEQYF	TGTGCCAGCCGTAGGGGACAATCATCCTACGAGCAGTACTTC
-	TRBV5-1	TRBJ2-2	-	CASSLTVNTGELFF	TGCGCCAGCAGCTTGACAGTGAACACCGGGGAGCTGTTTTTT
TRBD1	TRBV3-1/TRBV3-2	TRBJ1-6	-	CASSQGQGFDSPLHF	TGTGCCAGCAGCCAGGGACAGGGTTTCGATTCACCCCTCCACTTT
-	TRBV12-3/TRBV12-4	TRBJ1-5	-	CASSLRGYQPQHF	TGTGCCAGCAGTTTAAGGGGATATCAGCCCCAGCATTTT
-	TRBV29-1	TRBJ1-2	-	CSVDRVDGYTF	TGCAGCGTTGACAGGGTAGATGGCTACACCTTC
-	TRBV10-3	TRBJ2-7	-	CAISTGSHSYEQYF	TGTGCCATCAGTACCGGGAGCCACTCCTACGAGCAGTACTTC
-	TRBV2	TRBJ2-7	-	CASSDSQGPYEQYF	TGTGCCAGCAGTGATTCCCAGGGTCCCTACGAGCAGTACTTC
-	TRBV5-5	TRBJ2-5	-	CASSHLGALQETQYF	TGTGCCAGCAGCCACCTAGGGGCGCTCCAAGAGACCCAGTACTTC
-	TRBV5-4	TRBJ1-2	-	CASSFAGDNYGYTF	TGTGCCAGCAGCTTCGCAGGGGATAACTATGGCTACACCTTC
-	TRBV6-6	TRBJ1-5	-	CASSGGRDSNQPQHF	TGTGCCAGCAGTGGTGGGCGGGATAGCAATCAGCCCCAGCATTTT
TRBD1	TRBV28	TRBJ2-5	-	CASSHRQGGRETQYF	TGTGCCAGCAGTCACCGACAGGGGGGGAGGGAGACCCAGTACTTC
TRBD1	TRBV5-8	TRBJ1-6	-	CASSFYRGFSPLHF	TGTGCCAGCAGCTTCTACAGGGGGTTCTCACCCCTCCACTTT